The rows below give T cell receptor beta chains drawn from one sample of a study of T cell repertoires in cytomegalovirus infection. TCRdb recomputed calls from the reads with MiXCR, one row per CDR3 protein. The sample contains about 530,000 distinct CDR3 sequences, around 27% of which appear only once. The sequenced sample consisted of PBMCs. Receptor source: a human donor in good health (CMV status not recorded). Some clones in this sample may be carry-over from other donors' samples. Each CDR3 is given with its conserved first and last residue. D genes are given only for firm matches. Some rows have no size entry. The others give once, few or many, or a class for an expanded clone.

TRBD1,TRBV19,NA,TRBJ1-6,CASPILDRGHNSPLHF,TGTGCCAGTCCCATCCTGGACAGGGGCCATAATTCACCCCTCCACTTT
NA,TRBV7-3,few,TRBJ2-2,CASSLYTSWTGELFF,TGTGCCAGCAGCTTATATACTAGCTGGACCGGGGAGCTGTTTTTT
TRBD2,TRBV7-2,NA,TRBJ2-5,CASSLAGGRVVTQYF,TGTGCCAGCAGCTTAGCGGGCGGGAGGGTGGTGACCCAGTACTTC
TRBD2,TRBV6-1,few,TRBJ2-3,CASSQLAGGGDTQYF,TGTGCCAGCAGCCAACTAGCGGGAGGGGGGGATACGCAGTATTTT
TRBD2,TRBV6-2/TRBV6-3,NA,TRBJ2-3,CASSQRAGSTDTQYF,TGTGCCAGCAGCCAAAGAGCGGGAAGCACAGATACGCAGTATTTT
TRBD1,TRBV29-1,NA,TRBJ1-3,CSVTADRGPGNTIYF,TGCAGCGTGACCGCCGACAGGGGCCCTGGAAACACCATATATTTT
NA,TRBV7-2,many,TRBJ2-2,CASSLNSGGNTGELFF,TGTGCCAGCAGCTTGAATAGCGGAGGGAACACCGGGGAGCTGTTTTTT
NA,TRBV7-9,NA,TRBJ2-2,CASSLARAVLNTGELFF,TGTGCCAGCAGCTTAGCCCGAGCGGTTCTGAACACCGGGGAGCTGTTTTTT
TRBD2,TRBV12-3/TRBV12-4,NA,TRBJ2-2,CASSLRTGLDTGELFF,TGTGCCAGCAGTTTACGGACGGGACTAGACACCGGGGAGCTGTTTTTT
NA,TRBV5-4,NA,TRBJ2-7,CASSLGDTTYEQYF,TGTGCCAGCAGCTTAGGGGACACAACCTACGAGCAGTACTTC
NA,TRBV7-9,NA,TRBJ2-5,CASSLSVAWETQYF,TGTGCCAGCAGCTTAAGCGTAGCCTGGGAGACCCAGTACTTC
NA,TRBV29-1,NA,TRBJ2-1,CSDRTSYNEQFF,TGCAGCGACCGGACGAGCTACAATGAGCAGTTCTTC
NA,TRBV30,few,TRBJ2-5,CAWSSGVSQRKETQYF,TGTGCCTGGAGTTCGGGAGTGAGCCAGCGTAAAGAGACCCAGTACTTC
NA,TRBV7-2,many,TRBJ2-5,CASSFRLASETQYF,TGTGCCAGCAGCTTCCGTCTCGCGTCGGAGACCCAGTACTTC
NA,TRBV7-9,NA,TRBJ1-4,CASSSSDTMGNEKLFF,TGTGCCAGCAGCTCGAGCGACACTATGGGGAATGAAAAACTGTTTTTT
TRBD1,TRBV6-2/TRBV6-3,NA,TRBJ1-6,CASSPRTGHNSPLHF,TGTGCCAGCAGTCCGCGGACAGGCCATAATTCACCCCTCCACTTT
TRBD2,TRBV7-6,few,TRBJ2-3,CASSYSGTRVDTQYF,TGTGCCAGCAGCTACTCCGGGACTAGAGTGGATACGCAGTATTTT
NA,TRBV7-2,many,TRBJ1-1,CASRFSTGSLLW,TGTGCCAGCAGGTTTTCGACAGGTTCCCTCCTTTGG
NA,TRBV28,few,TRBJ2-6,CASSLYGVSGGANVLTF,TGTGCCAGCAGTTTATACGGCGTTTCGGGGGGGGCCAACGTCCTGACTTTC
TRBD2,TRBV7-2,NA,TRBJ2-7,CASSESGISGRGFYYEQYF,TGTGCCAGCAGCGAATCCGGGATTAGCGGGAGGGGTTTTTACTACGAGCAGTACTTC
NA,TRBV7-3,NA,TRBJ2-2,CASSSDYYTGELFF,TGTGCCAGCAGCTCGGACTACTACACCGGGGAGCTGTTTTTT
TRBD2,TRBV19,NA,TRBJ2-1,CASSNRLARNEQFF,TGTGCCAGTAGTAACCGACTAGCGAGGAATGAGCAGTTCTTC
NA,TRBV4-1,many,TRBJ2-7,CASREVPTRRNEQYF,TGCGCCAGCAGGGAAGTCCCCACACGTCGCAACGAGCAGTACTTC
NA,TRBV28,NA,TRBJ2-3,CASSLSRRRREYTDTQYF,TGTGCCAGCAGTTTATCTCGGCGGCGGAGGGAGTACACAGATACGCAGTATTTT
TRBD1,TRBV24-1,few,TRBJ1-1,CATRGQGSVTEAFF,TGTGCCACCAGGGGACAGGGATCGGTGACTGAAGCTTTCTTT
NA,TRBV30,once,TRBJ1-1,CAWSPQGLLGAEAFF,TGTGCCTGGAGTCCCCAGGGTCTTTTGGGCGCTGAAGCTTTCTTT
TRBD2,TRBV7-8,few,TRBJ2-3,CASIPRDDGRGDTQYF,TGTGCCAGCATCCCACGGGATGACGGGAGGGGAGATACGCAGTATTTT
NA,TRBV5-5,NA,TRBJ1-6,CASRTITGPSPLHF,TGTGCCAGCAGGACGATTACAGGTCCCTCACCCCTCCACTTT
NA,TRBV19,NA,TRBJ1-5,CASNSPGVASNQPQHF,TGTGCCAGTAACTCCCCAGGGGTGGCGAGCAATCAGCCCCAGCATTTT
NA,TRBV27,few,TRBJ1-6,CASSLTYNSPLHF,TGTGCCAGCAGTCTCACCTATAATTCACCCCTCCACTTT
TRBD2,TRBV5-1,NA,TRBJ2-1,CASSLVGGRVDEQFF,TGCGCCAGCAGCTTGGTGGGCGGGAGGGTAGATGAGCAGTTCTTC
TRBD2,TRBV11-3,NA,TRBJ2-3,CASRTTSGSTDTQYF,TGTGCCAGCAGAACGACTAGCGGGAGCACAGATACGCAGTATTTT
NA,TRBV12-3/TRBV12-4,NA,TRBJ1-1,CASSSPLGLSAEAFF,TGTGCCAGCAGTTCCCCTTTGGGGTTAAGCGCTGAAGCTTTCTTT
TRBD2,TRBV29-1,few,TRBJ2-5,CSVGRLAAHQETQYF,TGCAGCGTTGGAAGGCTAGCGGCCCACCAGGAGACCCAGTACTTC
NA,TRBV10-3,NA,TRBJ2-1,CAISEYRAVDEFF,TGTGCCATCAGTGAGTACAGGGCCGTGGATGAGTTCTTC
TRBD1,TRBV7-2,many,TRBJ2-7,CASSSRTGMSSYEQYF,TGTGCCAGCAGCTCGCGGACAGGGATGTCATCCTACGAGCAGTACTTC
TRBD1,TRBV19,NA,TRBJ1-2,CASSIGIGQDYGYTF,TGTGCCAGTAGTATCGGAATCGGACAGGACTATGGCTACACCTTC
NA,TRBV12-3/TRBV12-4,few,TRBJ2-3,CASSLSGPTDTQYF,TGTGCCAGCAGTTTATCCGGCCCCACAGATACGCAGTATTTT
NA,TRBV6-5,NA,TRBJ2-5,CASSYSRGSGRETQYF,TGTGCCAGCAGTTACTCGAGAGGATCAGGGCGAGAGACCCAGTACTTC
NA,TRBV9,NA,TRBJ2-7,CASSVGGSAYEQYF,TGTGCCAGCAGCGTAGGGGGGTCCGCCTACGAGCAGTACTTC